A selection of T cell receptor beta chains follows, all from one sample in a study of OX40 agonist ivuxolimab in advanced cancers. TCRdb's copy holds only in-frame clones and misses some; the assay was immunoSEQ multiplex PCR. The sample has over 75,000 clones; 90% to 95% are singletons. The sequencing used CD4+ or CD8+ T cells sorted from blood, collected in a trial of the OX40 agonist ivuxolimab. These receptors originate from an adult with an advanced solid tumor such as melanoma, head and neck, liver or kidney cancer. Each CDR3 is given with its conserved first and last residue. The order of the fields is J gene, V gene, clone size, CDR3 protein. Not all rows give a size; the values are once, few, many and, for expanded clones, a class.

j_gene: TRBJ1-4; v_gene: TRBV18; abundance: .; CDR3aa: CASSPPGQGREKLFF
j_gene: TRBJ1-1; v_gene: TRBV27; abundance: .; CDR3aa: CARLDGRYLPFWAFF
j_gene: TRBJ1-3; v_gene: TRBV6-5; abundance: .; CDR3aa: CASRNPGGNTIYF
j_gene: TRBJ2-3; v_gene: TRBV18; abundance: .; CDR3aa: CASSSKTHSTDTQYF
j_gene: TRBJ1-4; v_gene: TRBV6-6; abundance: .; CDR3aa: CASSYITGTEKLFF
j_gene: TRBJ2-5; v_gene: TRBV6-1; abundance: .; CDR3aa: CASSGWGQGDRETQYF
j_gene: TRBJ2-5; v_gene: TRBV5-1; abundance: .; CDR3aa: CASSLELAEETQYF
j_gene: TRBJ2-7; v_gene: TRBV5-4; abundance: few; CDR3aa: CASSRTGVSYEQYF
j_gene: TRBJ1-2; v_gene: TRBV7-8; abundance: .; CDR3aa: CASSRPSSYGYTF
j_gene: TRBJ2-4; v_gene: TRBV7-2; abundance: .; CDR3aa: CASSLQTSGYIQYF
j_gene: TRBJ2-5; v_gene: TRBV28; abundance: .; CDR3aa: CACQTGLAGETQYF
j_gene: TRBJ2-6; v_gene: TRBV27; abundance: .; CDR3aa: CASRKDGTSFSGANVLTF
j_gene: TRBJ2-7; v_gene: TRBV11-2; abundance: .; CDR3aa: CASSWPQGNLFF
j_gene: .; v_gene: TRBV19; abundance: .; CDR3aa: CASSRQYF
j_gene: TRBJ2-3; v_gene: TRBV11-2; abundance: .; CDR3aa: CASSLGARYMTDTQYF
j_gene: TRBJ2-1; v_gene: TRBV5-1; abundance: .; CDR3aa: CASSSNRRTSGSNEQFF
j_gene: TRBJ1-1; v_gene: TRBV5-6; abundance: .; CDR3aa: CASSLGGLGKAFF
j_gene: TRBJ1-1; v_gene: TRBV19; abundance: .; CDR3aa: CASTPFWPNTEAFF
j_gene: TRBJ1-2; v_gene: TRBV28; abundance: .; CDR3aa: CASSLGQGATAYGYTF
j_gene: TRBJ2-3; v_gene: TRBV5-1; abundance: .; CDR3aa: CASSPQGGTDTQYF
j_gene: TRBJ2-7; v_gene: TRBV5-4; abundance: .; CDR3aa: CASSLTSYEQYF
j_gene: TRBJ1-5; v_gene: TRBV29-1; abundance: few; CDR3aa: CSVAQGDGQPQHF
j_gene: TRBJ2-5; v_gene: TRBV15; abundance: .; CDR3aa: CATTTGTQETQYF
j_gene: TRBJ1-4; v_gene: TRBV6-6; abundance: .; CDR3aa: CASRGSQTNEKLFF
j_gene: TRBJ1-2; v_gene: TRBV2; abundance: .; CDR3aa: CASSVIWGAHYGYTF
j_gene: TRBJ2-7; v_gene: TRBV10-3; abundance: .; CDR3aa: CAISESENEQYF
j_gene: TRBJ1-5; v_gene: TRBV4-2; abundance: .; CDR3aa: CASSPHWGGNQPQHF
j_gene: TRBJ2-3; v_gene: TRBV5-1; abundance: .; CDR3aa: CASSPQGLSTDTQYF
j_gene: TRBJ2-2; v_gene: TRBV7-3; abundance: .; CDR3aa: CASSPTRGDAGELFF
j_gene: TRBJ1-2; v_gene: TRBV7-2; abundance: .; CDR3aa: CASSLTGQVFYGYTF
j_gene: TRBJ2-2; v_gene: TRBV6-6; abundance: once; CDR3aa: CASSKDSNTGELFF
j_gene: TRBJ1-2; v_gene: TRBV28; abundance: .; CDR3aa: CASSSGAEVRGYTF
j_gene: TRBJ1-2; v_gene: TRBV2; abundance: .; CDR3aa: CATRDRANYGYTF
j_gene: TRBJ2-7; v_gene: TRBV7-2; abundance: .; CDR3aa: CASSLVPLAAGSYYEQYF
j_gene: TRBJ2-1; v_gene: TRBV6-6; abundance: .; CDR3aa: CASSYALAGGYNEQFF
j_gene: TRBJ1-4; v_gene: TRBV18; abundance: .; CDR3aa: CASSLGQGASNEKLFF
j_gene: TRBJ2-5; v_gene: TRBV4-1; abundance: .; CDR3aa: CASSLEYRGALGETQYF
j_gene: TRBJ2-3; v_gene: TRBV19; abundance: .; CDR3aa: CASSIVGITDTQYF
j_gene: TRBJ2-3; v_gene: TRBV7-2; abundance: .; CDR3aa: CASSSRTGRLTDTQYF
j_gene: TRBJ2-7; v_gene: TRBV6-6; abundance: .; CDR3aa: CASRDLAREQYF
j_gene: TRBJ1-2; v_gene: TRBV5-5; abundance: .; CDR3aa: CASSLGGGLAYGYTF
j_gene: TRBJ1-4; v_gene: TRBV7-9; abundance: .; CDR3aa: CASSLEHGVVEEKLFF
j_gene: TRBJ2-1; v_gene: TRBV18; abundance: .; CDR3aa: CASSPSGTGDNEQFF
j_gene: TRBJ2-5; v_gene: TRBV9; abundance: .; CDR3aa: CASSVAGTGAQYF
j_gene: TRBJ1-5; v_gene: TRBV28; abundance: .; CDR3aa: CASSYTQGSQPQHF
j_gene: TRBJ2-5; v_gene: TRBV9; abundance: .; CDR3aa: CASSVGPGSYQETQYF
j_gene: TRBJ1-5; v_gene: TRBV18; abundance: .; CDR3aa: CASSLALTGGVQPQHF
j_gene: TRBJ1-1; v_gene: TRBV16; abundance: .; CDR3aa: CASSHRFKGIIEAFF
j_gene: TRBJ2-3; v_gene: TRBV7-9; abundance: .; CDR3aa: CASSLGDRGSTDTQYF
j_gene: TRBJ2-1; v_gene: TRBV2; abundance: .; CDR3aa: CASLQGMSNEQFF
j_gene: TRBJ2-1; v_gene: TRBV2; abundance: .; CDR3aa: CASRSWEGGYNEQFF